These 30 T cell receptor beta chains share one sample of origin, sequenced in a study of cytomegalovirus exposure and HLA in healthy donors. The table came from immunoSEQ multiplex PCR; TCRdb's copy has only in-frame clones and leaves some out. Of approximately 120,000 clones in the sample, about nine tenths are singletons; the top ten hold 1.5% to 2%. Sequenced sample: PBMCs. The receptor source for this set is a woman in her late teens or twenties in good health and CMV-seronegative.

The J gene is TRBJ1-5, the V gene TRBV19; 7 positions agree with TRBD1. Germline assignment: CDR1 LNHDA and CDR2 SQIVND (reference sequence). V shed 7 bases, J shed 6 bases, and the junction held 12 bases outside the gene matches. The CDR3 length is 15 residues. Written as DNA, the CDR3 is TGTGCCAGTACCCCAGGGACAGATAGGGGTCAGCCCCAGCATTTT. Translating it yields CASTPGTDRGQPQHF.

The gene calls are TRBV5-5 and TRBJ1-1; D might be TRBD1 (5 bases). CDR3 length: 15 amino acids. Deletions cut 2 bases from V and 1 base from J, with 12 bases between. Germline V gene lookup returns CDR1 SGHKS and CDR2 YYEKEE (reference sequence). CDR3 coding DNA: TGTGCCAGCAGCTTTCAGGGCCATCGGAACACTGAAGCTTTCTTT. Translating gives CASSFQGHRNTEAFF.

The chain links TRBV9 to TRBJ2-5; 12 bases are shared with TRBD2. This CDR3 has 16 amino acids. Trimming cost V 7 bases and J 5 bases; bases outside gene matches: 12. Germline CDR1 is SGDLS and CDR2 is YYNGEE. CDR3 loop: CASGGASGRAGETQYF. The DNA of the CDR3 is TGTGCCAGCGGAGGGGCTAGCGGGAGGGCCGGGGAGACCCAGTACTTC.

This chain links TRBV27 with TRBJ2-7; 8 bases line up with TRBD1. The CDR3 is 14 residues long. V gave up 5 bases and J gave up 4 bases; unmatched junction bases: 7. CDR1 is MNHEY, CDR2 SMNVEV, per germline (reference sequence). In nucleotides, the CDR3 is TGTGCCAGCAGTGGGAAAGACAGGGGTTACGAGCAGTACTTC. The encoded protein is CASSGKDRGYEQYF.

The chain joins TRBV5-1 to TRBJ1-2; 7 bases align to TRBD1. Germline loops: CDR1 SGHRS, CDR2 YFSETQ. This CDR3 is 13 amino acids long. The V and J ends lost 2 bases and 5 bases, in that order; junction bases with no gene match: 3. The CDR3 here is CASSFGQEYGYTF. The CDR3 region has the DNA TGCGCCAGCAGCTTCGGACAGGAATATGGCTACACCTTC.

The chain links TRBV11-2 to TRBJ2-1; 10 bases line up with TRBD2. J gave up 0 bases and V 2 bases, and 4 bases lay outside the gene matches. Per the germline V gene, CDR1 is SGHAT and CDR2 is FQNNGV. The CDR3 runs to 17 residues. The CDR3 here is CASSLRSSGSSYNEQFF. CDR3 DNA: TGTGCCAGCAGCTTACGATCTAGCGGGAGCTCCTACAATGAGCAGTTCTTC.

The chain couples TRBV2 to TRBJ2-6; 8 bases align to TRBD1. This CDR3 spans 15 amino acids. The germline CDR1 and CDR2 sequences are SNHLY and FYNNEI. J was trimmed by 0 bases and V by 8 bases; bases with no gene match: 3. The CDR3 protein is CASGQGASGANVLTF. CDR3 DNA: TGTGCCAGCGGTCAGGGGGCCTCTGGGGCCAACGTCCTGACTTTC.

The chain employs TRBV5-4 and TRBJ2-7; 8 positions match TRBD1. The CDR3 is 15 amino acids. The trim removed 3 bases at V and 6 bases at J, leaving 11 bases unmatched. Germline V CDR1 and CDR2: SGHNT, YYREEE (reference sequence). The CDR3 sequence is CASSYQTGGDGEQYF. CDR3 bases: TGTGCCAGCAGCTACCAAACAGGGGGAGATGGCGAGCAGTACTTC.

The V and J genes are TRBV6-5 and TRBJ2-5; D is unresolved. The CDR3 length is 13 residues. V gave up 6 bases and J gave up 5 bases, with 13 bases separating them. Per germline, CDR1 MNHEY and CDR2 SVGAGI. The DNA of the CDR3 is TGTGCCAGCAGACCCCAAGAGGAGGAGACCCAGTACTTC. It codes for CASRPQEEETQYF.

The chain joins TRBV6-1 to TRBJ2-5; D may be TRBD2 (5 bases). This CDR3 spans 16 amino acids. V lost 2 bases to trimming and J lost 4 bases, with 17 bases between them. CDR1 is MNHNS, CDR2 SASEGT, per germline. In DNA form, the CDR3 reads TGTGCCAGCAGTGAAACCTTATACCGGGGTCCAGAGACCCAGTACTTC. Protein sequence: CASSETLYRGPETQYF.

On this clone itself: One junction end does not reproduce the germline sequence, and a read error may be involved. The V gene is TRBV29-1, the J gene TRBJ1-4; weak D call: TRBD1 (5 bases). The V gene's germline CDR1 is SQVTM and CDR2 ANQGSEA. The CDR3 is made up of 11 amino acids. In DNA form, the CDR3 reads TGCAGCGCTGAAGGGGCCGAAAAACTGTTTTTT. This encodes CSAEGAEKLFF.

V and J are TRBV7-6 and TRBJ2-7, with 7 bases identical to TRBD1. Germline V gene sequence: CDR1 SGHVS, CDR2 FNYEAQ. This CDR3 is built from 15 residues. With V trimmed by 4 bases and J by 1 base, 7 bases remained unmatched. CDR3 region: CASSSSGTVSYEQYF. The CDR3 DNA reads TGTGCCAGCAGCTCCTCCGGGACAGTTTCCTACGAGCAGTACTTC.

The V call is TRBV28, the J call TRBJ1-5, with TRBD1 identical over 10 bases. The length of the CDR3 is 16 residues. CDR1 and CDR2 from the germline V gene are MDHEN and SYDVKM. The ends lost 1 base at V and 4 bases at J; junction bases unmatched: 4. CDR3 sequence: CASSLFGTGVNQPQHF. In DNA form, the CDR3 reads TGTGCCAGCAGTTTATTTGGGACAGGGGTTAATCAGCCCCAGCATTTT. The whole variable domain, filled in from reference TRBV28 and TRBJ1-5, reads DVKVTQSSRYLVKRTGEKVFLECVQDMDHENMFWYRQDPGLGLRLIYFSYDVKMKEKGDIPEGYSVSREKKERFSLILESASTNQTSMYLCASSLFGTGVNQPQHFGDGTRLSIL.

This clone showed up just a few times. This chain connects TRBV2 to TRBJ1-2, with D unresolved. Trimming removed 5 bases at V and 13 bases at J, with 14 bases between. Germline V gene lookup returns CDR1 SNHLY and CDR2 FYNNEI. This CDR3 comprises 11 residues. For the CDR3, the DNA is TGTGCCAGCAGTCCGCAAGTTGGAGGCACCTTC. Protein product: CASSPQVGGTF.

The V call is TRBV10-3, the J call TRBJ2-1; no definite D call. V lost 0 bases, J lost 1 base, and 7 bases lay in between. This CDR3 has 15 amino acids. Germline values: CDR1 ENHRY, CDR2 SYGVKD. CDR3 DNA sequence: TGTGCCATCAGTGAGTCAAGCGCGTCCTACAATGAGCAGTTCTTC. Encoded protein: CAISESSASYNEQFF.

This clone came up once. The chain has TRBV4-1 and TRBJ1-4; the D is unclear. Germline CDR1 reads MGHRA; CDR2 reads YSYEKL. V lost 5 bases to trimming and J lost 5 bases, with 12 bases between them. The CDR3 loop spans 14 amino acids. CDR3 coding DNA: TGCGCCAGCAGCTTGAAGCGGTCGAATGAAAAACTGTTTTTT. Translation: CASSLKRSNEKLFF.

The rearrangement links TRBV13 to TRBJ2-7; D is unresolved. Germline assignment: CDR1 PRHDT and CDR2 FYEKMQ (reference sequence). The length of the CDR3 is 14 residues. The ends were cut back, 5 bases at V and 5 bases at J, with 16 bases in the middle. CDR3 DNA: TGTGCCAGCAGCCCCCTCGGTCTTTCGGACGAGCAGTACTTC. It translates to CASSPLGLSDEQYF.

This CDR3 is CASRVGGSHEQYF. The CDR3 bases are TGTGCCAGCAGAGTGGGGGGGAGTCACGAGCAGTACTTC. The genes are TRBV28 and TRBJ2-7, with 7 bases lining up with TRBD2. CDR1 and CDR2 from the germline V gene are MDHEN and SYDVKM. Trimming took 6 bases from V and 5 from J; bases not matched to a gene: 7. The CDR3 covers 13 residues.

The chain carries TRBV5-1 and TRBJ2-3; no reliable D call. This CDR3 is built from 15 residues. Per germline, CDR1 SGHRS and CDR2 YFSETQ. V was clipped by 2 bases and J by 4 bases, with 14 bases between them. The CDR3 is CASSFRSYVSDTQYF. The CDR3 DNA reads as TGCGCCAGCAGCTTCCGGAGCTATGTATCAGATACGCAGTATTTT.

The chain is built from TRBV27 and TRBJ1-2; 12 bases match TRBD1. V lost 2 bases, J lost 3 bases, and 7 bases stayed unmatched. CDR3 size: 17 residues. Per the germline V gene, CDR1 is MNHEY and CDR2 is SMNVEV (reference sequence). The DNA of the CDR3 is TGTGCCAGCAGTTTAATGGGACAGGGGGCCGGAGACTATGGCTACACCTTC. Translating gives CASSLMGQGAGDYGYTF.

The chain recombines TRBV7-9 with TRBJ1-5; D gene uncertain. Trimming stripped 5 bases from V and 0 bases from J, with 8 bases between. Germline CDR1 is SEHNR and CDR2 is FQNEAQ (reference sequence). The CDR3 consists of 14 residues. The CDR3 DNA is TGTGCCAGCAGCCCGGCGGATAGCAATCAGCCCCAGCATTTT. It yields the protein CASSPADSNQPQHF.

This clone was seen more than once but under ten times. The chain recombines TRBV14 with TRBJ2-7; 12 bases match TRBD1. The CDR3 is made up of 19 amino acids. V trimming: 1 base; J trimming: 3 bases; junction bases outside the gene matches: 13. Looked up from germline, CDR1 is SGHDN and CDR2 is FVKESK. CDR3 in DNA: TGTGCCAGCAGCCAAGTCCTCCTGGGCGGGACAGGGGGCCGCTACGAGCAGTACTTC. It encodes CASSQVLLGGTGGRYEQYF. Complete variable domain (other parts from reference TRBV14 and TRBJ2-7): EAGVTQFPSHSVIEKGQTVTLRCDPISGHDNLYWYRRVMGKEIKFLLHFVKESKQDESGMPNNRFLAERTGGTYSTLKVQPAELEDSGVYFCASSQVLLGGTGGRYEQYFGPGTRLTVT.

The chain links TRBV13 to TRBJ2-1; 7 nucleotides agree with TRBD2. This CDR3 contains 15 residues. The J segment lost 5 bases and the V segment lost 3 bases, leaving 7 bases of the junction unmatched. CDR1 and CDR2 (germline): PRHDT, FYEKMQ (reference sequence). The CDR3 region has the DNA TGTGCCAGCAGCTTGCCTAGCGGAGAACACAATGAGCAGTTCTTC. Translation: CASSLPSGEHNEQFF.

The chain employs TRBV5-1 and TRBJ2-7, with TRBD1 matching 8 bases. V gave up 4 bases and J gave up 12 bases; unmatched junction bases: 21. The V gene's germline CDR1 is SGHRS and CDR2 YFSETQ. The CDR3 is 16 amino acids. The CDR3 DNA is TGCGCCAGCAGCATTGACTTGACAGGGGAAATTAGATATTGGTACTTC. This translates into CASSIDLTGEIRYWYF.

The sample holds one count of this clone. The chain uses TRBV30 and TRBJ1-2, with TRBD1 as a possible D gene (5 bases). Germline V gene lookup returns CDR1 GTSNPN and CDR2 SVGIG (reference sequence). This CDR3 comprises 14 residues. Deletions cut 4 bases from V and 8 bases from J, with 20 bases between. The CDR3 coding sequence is TGTGCCTGGACGCACGGGGGACCTAAGGGCGGCTACACCTTC. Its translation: CAWTHGGPKGGYTF.

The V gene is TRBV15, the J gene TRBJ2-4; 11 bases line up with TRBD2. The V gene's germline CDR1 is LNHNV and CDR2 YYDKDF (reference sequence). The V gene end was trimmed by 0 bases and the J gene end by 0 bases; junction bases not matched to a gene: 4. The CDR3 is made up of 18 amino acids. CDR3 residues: CATSRDRGLAVAKNIQYF. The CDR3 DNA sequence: TGTGCCACCAGCAGAGATCGGGGACTAGCGGTAGCCAAAAACATTCAGTACTTC.

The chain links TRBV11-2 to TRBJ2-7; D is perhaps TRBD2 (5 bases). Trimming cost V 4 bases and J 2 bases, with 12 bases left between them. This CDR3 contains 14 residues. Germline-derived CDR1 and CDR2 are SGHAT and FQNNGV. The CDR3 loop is CASSSIALPYEQYF. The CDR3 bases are TGTGCCAGCAGCTCAATAGCGCTACCCTACGAGCAGTACTTC.

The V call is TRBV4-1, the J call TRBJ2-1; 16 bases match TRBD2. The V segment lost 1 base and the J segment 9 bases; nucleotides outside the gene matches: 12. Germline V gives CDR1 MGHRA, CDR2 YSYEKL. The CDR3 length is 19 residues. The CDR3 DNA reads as TGCGCCAGCAGCCAAGTTCCCGGGACTAGCGGGAGGGAATTTACTGAGCAGTTCTTC. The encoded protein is CASSQVPGTSGREFTEQFF.

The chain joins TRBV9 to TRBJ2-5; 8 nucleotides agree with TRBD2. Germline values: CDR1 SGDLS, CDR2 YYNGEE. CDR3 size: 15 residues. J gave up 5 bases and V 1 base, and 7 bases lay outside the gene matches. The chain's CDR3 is CASSVSSGRRETQYF. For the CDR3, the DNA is TGTGCCAGCAGCGTATCCAGCGGGAGAAGGGAGACCCAGTACTTC.

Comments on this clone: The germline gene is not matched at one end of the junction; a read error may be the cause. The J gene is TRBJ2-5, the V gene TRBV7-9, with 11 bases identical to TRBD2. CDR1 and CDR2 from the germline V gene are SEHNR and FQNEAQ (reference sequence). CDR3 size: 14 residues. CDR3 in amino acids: CASSLAGGGETQYF. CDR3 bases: TGTGCCAGCAGCCTAGCGGGAGGCGGTGAGACCCAGTACTTC.